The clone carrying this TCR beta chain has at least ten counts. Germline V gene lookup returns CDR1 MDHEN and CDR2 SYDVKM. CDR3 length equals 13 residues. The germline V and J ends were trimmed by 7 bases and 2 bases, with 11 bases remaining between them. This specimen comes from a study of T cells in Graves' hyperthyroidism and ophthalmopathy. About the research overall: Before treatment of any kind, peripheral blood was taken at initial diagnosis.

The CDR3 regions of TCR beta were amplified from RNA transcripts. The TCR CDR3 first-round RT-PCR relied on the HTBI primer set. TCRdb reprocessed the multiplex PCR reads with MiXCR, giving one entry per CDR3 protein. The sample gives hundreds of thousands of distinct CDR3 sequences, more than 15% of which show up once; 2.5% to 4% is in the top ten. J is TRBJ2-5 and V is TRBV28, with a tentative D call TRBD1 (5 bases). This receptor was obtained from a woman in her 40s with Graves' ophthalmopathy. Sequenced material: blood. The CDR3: CASNSGPQETQYF. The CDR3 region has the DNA TGTGCCAGCAATTCAGGGCCTCAAGAGACCCAGTACTTC.